This T cell receptor beta chain was captured by sequencing in a study of response to subunit inactivated influenza vaccine. In this sample, this clonotype turned up a few times. TCRdb re-derived calls from the RT-PCR reads in MiXCR, one entry per CDR3 protein. The sample consists of around 760,000 distinct CDR3 sequences, around 14% of them appearing once. Germline V gene lookup returns CDR1 SGHRS and CDR2 YFSETQ. The trim removed 0 bases at V and 2 bases at J, leaving 8 bases unmatched. The CDR3 length is 17 residues. The chain employs TRBV5-1 and TRBJ1-5; 7 bases match TRBD1. Specimen: PBMCs from blood, collected 14 to 15 days before vaccination. This clonotype originated in a man aged 50-59 years who received an inactivated influenza vaccine. The CDR3 region is CASSLGAGGTGNQPQHF. The CDR3 DNA reads as TGCGCCAGCAGCTTGGGGGCAGGGGGTACGGGCAATCAGCCCCAGCATTTT. The complete variable domain, with remaining parts taken from reference TRBV5-1 and TRBJ1-5, reads KAGVTQTPRYLIKTRGQQVTLSCSPISGHRSVSWYQQTPGQGLQFLFEYFSETQRNKGNFPGRFSGRQFSNSRSEMNVSTLELGDSALYLCASSLGAGGTGNQPQHFGDGTRLSIL.